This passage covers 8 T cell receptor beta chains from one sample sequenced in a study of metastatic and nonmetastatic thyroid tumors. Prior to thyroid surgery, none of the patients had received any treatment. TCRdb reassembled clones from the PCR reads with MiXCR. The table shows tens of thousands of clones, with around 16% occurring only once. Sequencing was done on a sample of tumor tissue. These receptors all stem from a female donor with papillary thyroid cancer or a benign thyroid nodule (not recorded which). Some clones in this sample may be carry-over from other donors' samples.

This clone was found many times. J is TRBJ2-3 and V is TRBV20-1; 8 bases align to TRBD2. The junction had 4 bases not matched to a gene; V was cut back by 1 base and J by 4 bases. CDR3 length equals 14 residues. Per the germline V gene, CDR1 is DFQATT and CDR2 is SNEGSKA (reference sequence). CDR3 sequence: CSARVGGRSDTQYF. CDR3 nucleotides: TGCAGTGCTAGAGTTGGCGGGAGGTCAGATACGCAGTATTTT.

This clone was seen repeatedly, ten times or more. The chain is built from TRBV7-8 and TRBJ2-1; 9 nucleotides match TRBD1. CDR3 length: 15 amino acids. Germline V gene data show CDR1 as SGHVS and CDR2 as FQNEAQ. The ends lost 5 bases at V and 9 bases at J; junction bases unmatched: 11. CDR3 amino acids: CASSPRATGGTEQFF. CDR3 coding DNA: TGTGCCAGCAGCCCCCGAGCAACAGGGGGCACTGAGCAGTTCTTC.

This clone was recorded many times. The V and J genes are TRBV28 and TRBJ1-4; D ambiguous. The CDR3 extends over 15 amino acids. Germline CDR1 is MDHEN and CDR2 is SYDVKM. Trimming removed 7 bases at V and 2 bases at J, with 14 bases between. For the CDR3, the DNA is TGTGCCAGCACCGATAACGGGCCCACTAATGAAAAACTGTTTTTT. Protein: CASTDNGPTNEKLFF.

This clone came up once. CDR3 in amino acids: CASSLIAGGSDTQYF. CDR3 DNA sequence: TGCGCCAGCAGCTTAATAGCGGGGGGTTCAGATACGCAGTATTTT. The V call is TRBV5-1, the J call TRBJ2-3; the match to TRBD2 covers 10 bases. Germline lookup yields CDR1 SGHRS and CDR2 YFSETQ. This CDR3 spans 15 amino acids. V gave up 2 bases and J gave up 4 bases; unmatched junction bases: 4.

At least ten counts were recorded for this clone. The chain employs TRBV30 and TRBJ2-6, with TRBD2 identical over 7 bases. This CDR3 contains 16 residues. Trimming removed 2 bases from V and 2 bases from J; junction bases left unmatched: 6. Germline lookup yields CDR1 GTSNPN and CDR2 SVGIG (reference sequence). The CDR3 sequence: CAWSPGSGTGANVLTF. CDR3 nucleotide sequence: TGTGCCTGGAGTCCAGGAAGCGGGACTGGGGCCAACGTCCTGACTTTC.

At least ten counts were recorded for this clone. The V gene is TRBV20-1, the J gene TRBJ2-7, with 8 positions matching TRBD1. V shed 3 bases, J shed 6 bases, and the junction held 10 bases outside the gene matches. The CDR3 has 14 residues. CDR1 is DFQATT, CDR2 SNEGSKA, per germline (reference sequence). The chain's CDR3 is CSASGTGGLGEQYF. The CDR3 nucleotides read TGCAGTGCTAGTGGCACAGGGGGTCTGGGCGAGCAGTACTTC.

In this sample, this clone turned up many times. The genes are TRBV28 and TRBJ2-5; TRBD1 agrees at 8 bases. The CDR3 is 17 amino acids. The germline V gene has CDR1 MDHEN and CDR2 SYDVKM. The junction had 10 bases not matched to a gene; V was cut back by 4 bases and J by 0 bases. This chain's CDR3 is CASSSYTDRGNQETQYF. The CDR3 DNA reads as TGTGCCAGCAGTTCCTACACCGACAGGGGAAACCAAGAGACCCAGTACTTC.

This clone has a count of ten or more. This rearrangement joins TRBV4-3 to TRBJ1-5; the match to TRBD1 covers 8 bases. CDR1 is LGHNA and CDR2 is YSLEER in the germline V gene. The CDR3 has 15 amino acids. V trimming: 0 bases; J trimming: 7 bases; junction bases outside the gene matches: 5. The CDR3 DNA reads TGCGCCAGCAGCCAAGATGGACAGGGTCGACAGCCCCAGCATTTT. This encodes CASSQDGQGRQPQHF.